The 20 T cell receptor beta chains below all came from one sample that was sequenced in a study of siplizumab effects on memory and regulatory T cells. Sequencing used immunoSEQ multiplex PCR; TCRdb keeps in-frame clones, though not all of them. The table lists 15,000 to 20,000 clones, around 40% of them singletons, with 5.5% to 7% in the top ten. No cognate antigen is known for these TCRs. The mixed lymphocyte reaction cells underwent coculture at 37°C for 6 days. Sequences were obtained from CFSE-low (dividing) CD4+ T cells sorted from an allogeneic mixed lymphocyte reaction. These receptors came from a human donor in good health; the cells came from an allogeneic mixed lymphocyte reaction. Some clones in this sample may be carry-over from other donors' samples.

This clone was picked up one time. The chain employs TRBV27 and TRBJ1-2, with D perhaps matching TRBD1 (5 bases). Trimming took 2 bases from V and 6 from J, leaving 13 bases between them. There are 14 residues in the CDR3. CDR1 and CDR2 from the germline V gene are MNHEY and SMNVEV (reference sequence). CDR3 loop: CASSLTGKSHGYTF. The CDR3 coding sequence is TGTGCCAGCAGTTTAACAGGCAAATCTCATGGCTACACCTTC.

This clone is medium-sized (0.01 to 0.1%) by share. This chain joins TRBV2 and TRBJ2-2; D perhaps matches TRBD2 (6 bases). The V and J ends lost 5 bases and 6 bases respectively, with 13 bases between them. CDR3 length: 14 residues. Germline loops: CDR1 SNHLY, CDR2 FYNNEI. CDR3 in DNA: TGTGCCAGCAGTTCGAGACTAGTATCCGGGGAGCTGTTTTTT. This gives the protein CASSSRLVSGELFF.

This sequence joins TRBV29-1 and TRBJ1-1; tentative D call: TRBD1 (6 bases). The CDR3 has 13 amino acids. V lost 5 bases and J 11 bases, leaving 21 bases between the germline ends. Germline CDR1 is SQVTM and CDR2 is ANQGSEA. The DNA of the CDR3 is TGCAGCGTTAAAGCTAGACTGGGACATAACGCTTTCTTT. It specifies CSVKARLGHNAFF. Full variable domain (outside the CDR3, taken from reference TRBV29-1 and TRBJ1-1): SAVISQKPSRDICQRGTSLTIQCQVDSQVTMMFWYRQQPGQSLTLIATANQGSEATYESGFVIDKFPISRPNLTFSTLTVSNMSPEDSSIYLCSVKARLGHNAFFGQGTRLTVV.

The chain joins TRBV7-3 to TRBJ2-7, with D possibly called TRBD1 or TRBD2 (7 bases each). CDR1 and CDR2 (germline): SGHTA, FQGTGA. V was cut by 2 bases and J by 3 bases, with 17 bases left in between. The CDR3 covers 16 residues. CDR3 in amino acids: CASSLGGRGHSYEQYF. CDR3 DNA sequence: TGTGCCAGCAGCTTAGGAGGGAGGGGGCATAGCTACGAGCAGTACTTC.

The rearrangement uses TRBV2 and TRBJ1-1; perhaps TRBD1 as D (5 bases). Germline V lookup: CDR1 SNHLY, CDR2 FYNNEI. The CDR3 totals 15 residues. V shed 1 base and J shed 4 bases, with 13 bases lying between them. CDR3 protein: CASSEEAGAGTEAFF. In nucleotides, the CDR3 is TGTGCCAGCAGTGAAGAAGCTGGGGCGGGCACTGAAGCTTTCTTT.

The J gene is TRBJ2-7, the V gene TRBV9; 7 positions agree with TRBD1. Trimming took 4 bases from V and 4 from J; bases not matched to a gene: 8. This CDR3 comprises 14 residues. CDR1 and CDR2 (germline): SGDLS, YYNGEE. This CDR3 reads CASSRYGTAYEQYF. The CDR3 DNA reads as TGTGCCAGCAGCCGTTACGGGACAGCATACGAGCAGTACTTC. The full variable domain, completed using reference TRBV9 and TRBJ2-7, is DSGVTQTPKHLITATGQRVTLRCSPRSGDLSVYWYQQSLDQGLQFLIQYYNGEERAKGNILERFSAQQFPDLHSELNLSSLELGDSALYFCASSRYGTAYEQYFGPGTRLTVT.

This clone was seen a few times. CDR3 in amino acids: CASSRGMGTNEQYF. The CDR3 region has the DNA TGTGCCAGCAGTCGAGGAATGGGGACCAACGAGCAGTACTTC. V and J are TRBV6-5 and TRBJ2-7, with D perhaps assigned TRBD1 or TRBD2 (5 bases each). With 5 bases removed from V and 5 bases from J, the gap between germline ends came to 16 bases. From germline, CDR1 is MNHEY and CDR2 SVGAGI. The CDR3 length is 14 residues.

CDR3 DNA sequence: TGTGCCAGCTCAGCGCTCTCGATAGTATCTGGGGCCTCTGGAAACACCATATATTTT. Translating it yields CASSALSIVSGASGNTIYF. The gene calls are TRBV18 and TRBJ1-3, with D perhaps TRBD1 (5 bases). The V end was cut by 5 bases, the J end by 0 bases, with 23 bases between. Per the germline V gene, CDR1 is KGHSH and CDR2 is LQKENI. The CDR3 has 19 amino acids.

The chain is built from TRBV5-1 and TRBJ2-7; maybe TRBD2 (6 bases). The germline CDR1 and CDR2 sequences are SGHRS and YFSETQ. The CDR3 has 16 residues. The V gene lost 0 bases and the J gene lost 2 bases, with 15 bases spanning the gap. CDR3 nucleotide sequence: TGCGCCAGCAGCTTGGAAGCTAGCGTTCCTCCCTACGAGCAGTACTTC. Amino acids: CASSLEASVPPYEQYF.

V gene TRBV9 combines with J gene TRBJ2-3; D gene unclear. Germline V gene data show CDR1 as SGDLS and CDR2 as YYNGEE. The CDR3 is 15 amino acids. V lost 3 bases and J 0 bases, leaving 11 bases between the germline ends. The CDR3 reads CASSGNTVSTDTQYF. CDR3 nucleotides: TGTGCCAGCAGCGGGAATACGGTCAGCACAGATACGCAGTATTTT. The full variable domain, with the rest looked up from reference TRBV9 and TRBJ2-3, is DSGVTQTPKHLITATGQRVTLRCSPRSGDLSVYWYQQSLDQGLQFLIQYYNGEERAKGNILERFSAQQFPDLHSELNLSSLELGDSALYFCASSGNTVSTDTQYFGPGTRLTVL.

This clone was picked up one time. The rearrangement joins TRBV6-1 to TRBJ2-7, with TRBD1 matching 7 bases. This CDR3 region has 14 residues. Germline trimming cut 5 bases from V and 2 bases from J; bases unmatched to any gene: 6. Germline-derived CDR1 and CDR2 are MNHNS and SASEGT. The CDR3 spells CASSSPGQTYEQYF. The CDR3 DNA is TGTGCCAGCAGTTCGCCGGGACAGACCTACGAGCAGTACTTC.

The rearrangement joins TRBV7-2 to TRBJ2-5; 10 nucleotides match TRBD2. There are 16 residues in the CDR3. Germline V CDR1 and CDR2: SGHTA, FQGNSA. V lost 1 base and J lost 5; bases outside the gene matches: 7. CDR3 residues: CASSLGLAGESETQYF. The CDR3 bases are TGTGCCAGCAGCTTAGGTCTAGCGGGAGAGAGTGAGACCCAGTACTTC.

As DNA, the CDR3 is TGTGCCAGCAGGGGATGGTGGGCCGGGGAGCTGTTTTTT. This encodes CASRGWWAGELFF. The rearrangement links TRBV7-9 to TRBJ2-2; no reliable D call. The length of the CDR3 is 13 residues. Trimming took 6 bases from V and 6 from J, leaving 11 bases between them. CDR1 SEHNR and CDR2 FQNEAQ come from the germline V gene (reference sequence).

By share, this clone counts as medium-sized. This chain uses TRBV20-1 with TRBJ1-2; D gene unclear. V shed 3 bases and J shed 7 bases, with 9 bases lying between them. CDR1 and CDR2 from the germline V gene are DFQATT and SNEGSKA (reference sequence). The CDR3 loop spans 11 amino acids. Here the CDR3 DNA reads TGCAGTGCTAGGACTGGAGGTGGCTACACCTTC. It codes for CSARTGGGYTF.

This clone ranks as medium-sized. Here the CDR3 DNA reads TGTGCCAGCCGCCACGCGCACGAGCAGTACTTC. It translates to CASRHAHEQYF. The J gene is TRBJ2-7, the V gene TRBV18; D gene uncertain. In germline, CDR1 is KGHSH, CDR2 LQKENI. This CDR3 contains 11 residues. Trimming stripped 8 bases from V and 5 bases from J, with 10 bases between.

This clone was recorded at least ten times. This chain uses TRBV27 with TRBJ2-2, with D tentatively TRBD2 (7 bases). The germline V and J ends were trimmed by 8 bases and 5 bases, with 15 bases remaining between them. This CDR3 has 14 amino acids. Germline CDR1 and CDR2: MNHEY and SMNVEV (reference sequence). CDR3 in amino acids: CASGGARGTGELFF. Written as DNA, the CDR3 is TGTGCCAGCGGGGGGGCTAGAGGGACCGGGGAGCTGTTTTTT.

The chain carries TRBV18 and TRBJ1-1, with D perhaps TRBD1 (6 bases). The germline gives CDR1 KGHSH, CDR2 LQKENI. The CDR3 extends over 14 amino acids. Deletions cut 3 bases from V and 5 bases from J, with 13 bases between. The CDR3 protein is CASSPGQRGTEAFF. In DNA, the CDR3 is TGTGCCAGCTCACCGGGACAACGGGGAACTGAAGCTTTCTTT.

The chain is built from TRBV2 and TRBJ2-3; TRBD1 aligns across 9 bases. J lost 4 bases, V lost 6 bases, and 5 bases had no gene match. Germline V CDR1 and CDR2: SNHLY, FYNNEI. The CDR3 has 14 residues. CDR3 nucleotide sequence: TGTGCCAGCAGGTGGACAGGGGTGTCAGATACGCAGTATTTT. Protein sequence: CASRWTGVSDTQYF.

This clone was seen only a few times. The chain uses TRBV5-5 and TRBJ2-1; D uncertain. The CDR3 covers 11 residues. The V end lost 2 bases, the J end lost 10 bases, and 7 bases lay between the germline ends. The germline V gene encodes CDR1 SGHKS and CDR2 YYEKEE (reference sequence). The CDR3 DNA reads TGTGCCAGCAGCTTTTTTGAGGAGCAGTTCTTC. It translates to CASSFFEEQFF. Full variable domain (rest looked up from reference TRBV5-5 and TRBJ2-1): DAGVTQSPTHLIKTRGQQVTLRCSPISGHKSVSWYQQVLGQGPQFIFQYYEKEERGRGNFPDRFSARQFPNYSSELNVNALLLGDSALYLCASSFFEEQFFGPGTRLTVL.

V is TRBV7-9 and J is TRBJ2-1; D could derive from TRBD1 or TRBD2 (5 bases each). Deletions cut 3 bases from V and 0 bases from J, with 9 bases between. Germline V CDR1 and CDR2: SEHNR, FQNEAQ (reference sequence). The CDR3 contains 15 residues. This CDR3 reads CASSFKGSSYNEQFF. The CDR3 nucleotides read TGTGCCAGCAGCTTCAAGGGGAGCTCCTACAATGAGCAGTTCTTC. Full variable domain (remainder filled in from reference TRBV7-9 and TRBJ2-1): DTGVSQNPRHKITKRGQNVTFRCDPISEHNRLYWYRQTLGQGPEFLTYFQNEAQLEKSRLLSDRFSAERPKGSFSTLEIQRTEQGDSAMYLCASSFKGSSYNEQFFGPGTRLTVL.